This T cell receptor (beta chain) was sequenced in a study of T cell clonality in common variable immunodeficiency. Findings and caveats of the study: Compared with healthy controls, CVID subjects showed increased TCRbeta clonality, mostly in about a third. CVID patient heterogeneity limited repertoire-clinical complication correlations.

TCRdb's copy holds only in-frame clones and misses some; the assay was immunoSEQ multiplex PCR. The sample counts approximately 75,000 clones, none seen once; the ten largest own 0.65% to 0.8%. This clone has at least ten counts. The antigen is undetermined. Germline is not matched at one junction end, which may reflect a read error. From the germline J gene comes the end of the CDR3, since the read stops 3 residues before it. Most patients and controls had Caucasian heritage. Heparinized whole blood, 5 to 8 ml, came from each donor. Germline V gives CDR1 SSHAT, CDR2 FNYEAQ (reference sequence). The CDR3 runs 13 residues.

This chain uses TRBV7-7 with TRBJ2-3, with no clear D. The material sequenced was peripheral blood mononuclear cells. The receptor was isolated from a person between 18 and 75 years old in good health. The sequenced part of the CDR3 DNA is TGTGCTAGCAGCTTAGAGGCCACAGATACG. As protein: CASSLEATDT. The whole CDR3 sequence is CASSLEATDTQYF.